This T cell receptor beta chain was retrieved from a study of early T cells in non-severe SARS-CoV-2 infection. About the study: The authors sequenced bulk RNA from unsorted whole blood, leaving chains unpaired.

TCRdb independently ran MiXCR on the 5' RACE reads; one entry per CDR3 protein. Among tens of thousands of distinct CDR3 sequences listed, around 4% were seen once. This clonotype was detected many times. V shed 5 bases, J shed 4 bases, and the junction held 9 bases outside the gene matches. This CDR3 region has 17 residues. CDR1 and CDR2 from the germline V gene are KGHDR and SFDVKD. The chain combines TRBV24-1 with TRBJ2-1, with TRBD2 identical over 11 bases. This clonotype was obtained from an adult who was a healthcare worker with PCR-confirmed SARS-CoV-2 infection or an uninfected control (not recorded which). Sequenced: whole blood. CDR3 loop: CATSAAPGLAAYNEQFF. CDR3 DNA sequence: TGTGCCACCAGTGCCGCCCCGGGACTAGCGGCTTACAATGAGCAGTTCTTC.